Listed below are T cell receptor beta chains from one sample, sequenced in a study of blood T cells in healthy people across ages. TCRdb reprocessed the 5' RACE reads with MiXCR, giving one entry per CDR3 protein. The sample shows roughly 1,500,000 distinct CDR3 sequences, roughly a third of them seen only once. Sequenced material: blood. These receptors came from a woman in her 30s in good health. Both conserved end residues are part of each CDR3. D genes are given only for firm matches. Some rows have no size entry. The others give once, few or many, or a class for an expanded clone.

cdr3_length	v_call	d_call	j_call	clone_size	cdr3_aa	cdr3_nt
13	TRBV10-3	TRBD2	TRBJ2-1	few	CAIRETSLNEQFF	TGTGCCATCAGGGAGACTAGCCTCAATGAGCAGTTCTTC
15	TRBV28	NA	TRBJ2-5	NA	CASSFLGENQETQYF	TGTGCCAGCAGTTTTCTCGGGGAGAACCAAGAGACCCAGTACTTC
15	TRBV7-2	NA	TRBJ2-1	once	CTSSSWTGGRGEQFF	TGTACCAGCAGCTCCTGGACCGGGGGTCGGGGAGAGCAGTTCTTC
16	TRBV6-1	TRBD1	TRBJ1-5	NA	CASSELGTGGNQPQHF	TGTGCCAGCAGTGAATTGGGGACAGGGGGCAATCAGCCCCAGCATTTT
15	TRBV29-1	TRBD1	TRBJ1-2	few	CSVEGGRDREYGYTF	TGCAGCGTTGAAGGCGGTCGGGACAGGGAGTATGGCTACACCTTC
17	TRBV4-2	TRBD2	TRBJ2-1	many	CASSQGLAGARYNEQFF	TGTGCCAGCAGCCAAGGGTTAGCGGGAGCGAGATACAATGAGCAGTTCTTC
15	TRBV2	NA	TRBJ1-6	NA	CASSEDRGYNSPLHF	TGTGCCAGCAGTGAAGATCGGGGATATAATTCACCCCTCCACTTT
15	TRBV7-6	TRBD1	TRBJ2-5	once	CASSLEAAGTEGQYF	TGTGCCAGCAGCTTAGAAGCCGCCGGGACAGAAGGGCAGTACTTC
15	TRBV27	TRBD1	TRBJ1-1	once	CASSLRQGLNTEAFF	TGTGCCAGCAGTCTCCGACAGGGCTTGAACACTGAAGCTTTCTTT
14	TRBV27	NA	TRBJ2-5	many	CASSWVGRQETQYF	TGTGCCAGCAGTTGGGTAGGCCGCCAAGAGACCCAGTACTTC
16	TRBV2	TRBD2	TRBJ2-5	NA	CASNPSGGFRQETQYF	TGTGCCAGCAACCCTAGCGGGGGGTTCCGACAAGAGACCCAGTACTTC
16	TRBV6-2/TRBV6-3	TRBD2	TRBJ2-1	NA	CASSRPVAGGQDEQFF	TGTGCCAGCAGCCGGCCGGTAGCGGGGGGGCAAGATGAGCAGTTCTTC
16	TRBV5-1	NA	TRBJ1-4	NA	CAGRVSPLATNEKLFF	TGCGCCGGCAGGGTATCCCCACTTGCAACTAATGAAAAACTGTTTTTT
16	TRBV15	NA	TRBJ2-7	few	CATSRDRGGATYEQYF	TGTGCCACCAGCAGAGATAGGGGGGGGGCTACCTACGAGCAGTACTTC
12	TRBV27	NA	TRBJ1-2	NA	CASRGRNYGYTF	TGTGCCAGCAGGGGACGGAACTATGGCTACACCTTC